This is a list of T cell receptor beta chains from one sample in a study of shared clonotypes between healthy human individuals. Profiling relied on immunoSEQ multiplex PCR, and the TCRdb table lists in-frame clones only, not all of them. The table includes 2 million to 2.5 million clones, 85% to 95% detected once. The specimen was naive CD4+ T cells sorted from blood. The receptors shown here come from a man aged 18 to 35 in good health. Each CDR3 is given with its conserved first and last residue. D genes are given only for firm matches. Clone size is stated in some rows and not others, as once, few, many or a class when expanded.

v_call: TRBV18; clone_size: few; j_call: TRBJ2-1; d_call: -; cdr3_aa: CASSNSAYNEQFF; cdr3_nt: TGTGCCAGCTCAAACTCGGCCTACAATGAGCAGTTCTTC
v_call: TRBV10-3; clone_size: -; j_call: TRBJ1-1; d_call: TRBD1; cdr3_aa: CAITPGTGNTEAFF; cdr3_nt: TGTGCCATCACCCCCGGGACAGGGAACACTGAAGCTTTCTTT
v_call: TRBV9; clone_size: once; j_call: TRBJ1-6; d_call: -; cdr3_aa: CASSVARGYNSPLHF; cdr3_nt: TGTGCCAGCAGCGTAGCCAGGGGTTATAATTCACCCCTCCACTTT
v_call: TRBV20-1; clone_size: once; j_call: TRBJ2-7; d_call: -; cdr3_aa: CSATVSYEQYF; cdr3_nt: TGCAGTGCCACAGTTTCCTACGAGCAGTACTTC
v_call: TRBV5-4; clone_size: -; j_call: TRBJ2-6; d_call: -; cdr3_aa: CASSLALWGQASSGANVLTF; cdr3_nt: TGTGCCAGCAGCTTGGCCTTATGGGGGCAGGCGAGCTCTGGGGCCAACGTCCTGACTTTC
v_call: TRBV5-1; clone_size: -; j_call: TRBJ2-2; d_call: TRBD1; cdr3_aa: CASSLRQGNTGELFF; cdr3_nt: TGCGCCAGCAGCTTGCGACAGGGAAACACCGGGGAGCTGTTTTTT
v_call: TRBV4-1; clone_size: -; j_call: TRBJ2-7; d_call: TRBD2; cdr3_aa: CASSHGTSYEQYF; cdr3_nt: TGCGCCAGCAGCCACGGGACTAGCTACGAGCAGTACTTC
v_call: TRBV18; clone_size: -; j_call: TRBJ2-5; d_call: -; cdr3_aa: CASSLLGAETQYF; cdr3_nt: TGTGCCAGCTCACTCTTGGGGGCAGAGACCCAGTACTTC
v_call: TRBV9; clone_size: -; j_call: TRBJ2-1; d_call: TRBD2; cdr3_aa: CASSPWDYPNEQFF; cdr3_nt: TGTGCCAGCAGCCCCTGGGACTACCCCAATGAGCAGTTCTTC
v_call: TRBV7-8; clone_size: -; j_call: TRBJ2-1; d_call: -; cdr3_aa: CASSWRDAGKVLVEQFF; cdr3_nt: TGTGCCAGCAGCTGGCGAGATGCAGGGAAGGTCCTGGTTGAGCAGTTCTTC
v_call: TRBV6-1; clone_size: -; j_call: TRBJ1-5; d_call: -; cdr3_aa: CASRPRLWDDQPQHF; cdr3_nt: TGTGCCAGCAGACCTCGGCTATGGGACGATCAGCCCCAGCATTTT
v_call: TRBV7-9; clone_size: -; j_call: TRBJ1-4; d_call: -; cdr3_aa: CASSPRLGAGSRTNEKLFF; cdr3_nt: TGTGCCAGCAGCCCACGCCTGGGGGCGGGGTCGCGGACTAATGAAAAACTGTTTTTT
v_call: TRBV7-8; clone_size: few; j_call: TRBJ1-2; d_call: -; cdr3_aa: CASSLAARGDYGYTF; cdr3_nt: TGTGCCAGCAGCTTAGCGGCCAGGGGTGACTATGGCTACACCTTC
v_call: TRBV10-1; clone_size: -; j_call: TRBJ2-3; d_call: TRBD2; cdr3_aa: CASSEGLEMTTDTQYF; cdr3_nt: TGCGCCAGCAGTGAGGGACTAGAAATGACCACAGATACGCAGTATTTT
v_call: TRBV5-4; clone_size: -; j_call: TRBJ2-3; d_call: -; cdr3_aa: CASSRDSRGTDTQYF; cdr3_nt: TGTGCCAGCAGCCGGGACTCCCGGGGCACAGATACGCAGTATTTT
v_call: TRBV18; clone_size: -; j_call: TRBJ2-2; d_call: -; cdr3_aa: CASSRDQNTGELFF; cdr3_nt: TGTGCCAGCTCACGGGACCAGAACACCGGGGAGCTGTTTTTT
v_call: TRBV6-1; clone_size: -; j_call: TRBJ2-2; d_call: TRBD2; cdr3_aa: CASRAKGLDSGELFF; cdr3_nt: TGTGCCAGCAGGGCTAAGGGACTAGATAGCGGGGAGCTGTTTTTT
v_call: TRBV30; clone_size: -; j_call: TRBJ1-6; d_call: TRBD1; cdr3_aa: CAWGTGADNSPLHF; cdr3_nt: TGTGCCTGGGGGACAGGGGCGGATAATTCACCCCTCCACTTT
v_call: TRBV25-1; clone_size: -; j_call: TRBJ2-1; d_call: -; cdr3_aa: CAKRPGFYNEQFF; cdr3_nt: TGTGCCAAACGCCCTGGTTTCTACAATGAGCAGTTCTTC
v_call: TRBV10-3; clone_size: -; j_call: TRBJ1-5; d_call: -; cdr3_aa: CAISDPGLSSPQHF; cdr3_nt: TGTGCCATCAGTGACCCTGGACTTTCCAGTCCCCAGCATTTT
v_call: TRBV4-1; clone_size: -; j_call: TRBJ1-4; d_call: TRBD1; cdr3_aa: CASSHEFLGQGKLFF; cdr3_nt: TGCGCCAGCAGCCATGAGTTCTTGGGACAGGGGAAACTGTTTTTT
v_call: TRBV30; clone_size: -; j_call: TRBJ1-4; d_call: -; cdr3_aa: CAWSGGHGEKLFF; cdr3_nt: TGTGCCTGGAGTGGAGGACATGGTGAAAAACTGTTTTTT
v_call: TRBV5-4; clone_size: -; j_call: TRBJ1-5; d_call: -; cdr3_aa: CASSLGGYSNQPQHF; cdr3_nt: TGTGCCAGCAGCTTGGGGGGTTATAGCAATCAGCCCCAGCATTTT
v_call: TRBV19; clone_size: -; j_call: TRBJ1-5; d_call: -; cdr3_aa: CASSIGYQPQHF; cdr3_nt: TGTGCCAGTAGTATCGGTTATCAGCCCCAGCATTTT
v_call: TRBV14; clone_size: -; j_call: TRBJ2-7; d_call: -; cdr3_aa: CASAPDRYEQYF; cdr3_nt: TGTGCCAGCGCCCCCGACCGTTACGAGCAGTACTTC
v_call: TRBV7-9; clone_size: -; j_call: TRBJ2-7; d_call: TRBD2; cdr3_aa: CASSEGTSGGNEQYF; cdr3_nt: TGTGCCAGCAGCGAGGGGACTAGCGGGGGCAACGAGCAGTACTTC
v_call: TRBV15; clone_size: -; j_call: TRBJ1-1; d_call: -; cdr3_aa: CATSRALTMNTEAFF; cdr3_nt: TGTGCCACCAGCAGAGCCCTGACAATGAACACTGAAGCTTTCTTT
v_call: TRBV5-4; clone_size: -; j_call: TRBJ1-1; d_call: TRBD1; cdr3_aa: CASSDGDRGMNTEAFF; cdr3_nt: TGTGCCAGCAGCGACGGGGACAGGGGGATGAACACTGAAGCTTTCTTT
v_call: TRBV9; clone_size: -; j_call: TRBJ2-6; d_call: -; cdr3_aa: CASSVAGQGTGANVLTF; cdr3_nt: TGTGCCAGCAGCGTAGCTGGGCAGGGAACTGGGGCCAACGTCCTGACTTTC
v_call: TRBV7-9; clone_size: once; j_call: TRBJ2-5; d_call: TRBD2; cdr3_aa: CASSPGLAGGHETQYF; cdr3_nt: TGTGCCAGCAGCCCCGGACTAGCGGGGGGGCACGAGACCCAGTACTTC
v_call: TRBV5-6; clone_size: -; j_call: TRBJ2-7; d_call: -; cdr3_aa: CASSTVSYEQYF; cdr3_nt: TGTGCCAGCAGCACAGTCTCCTACGAGCAGTACTTC
v_call: TRBV9; clone_size: -; j_call: TRBJ2-1; d_call: -; cdr3_aa: CASSFYPSSYNEQFF; cdr3_nt: TGTGCCAGCAGCTTCTATCCGAGCTCCTACAATGAGCAGTTCTTC
v_call: TRBV28; clone_size: -; j_call: TRBJ1-5; d_call: TRBD1; cdr3_aa: CASSLRGRIGQPQHF; cdr3_nt: TGTGCCAGCAGCCTTAGGGGGCGCATCGGTCAGCCCCAGCATTTT